The 4 T cell receptor beta chains presented below share a single source sample, sequenced in a study of blood T cell repertoires in COVID-19. Assay: immunoSEQ multiplex PCR; the TCRdb copy retains only in-frame clones and omits some. The table has approximately 43,000 clones, 81% seen once; the top ten hold approximately 39%. The sequenced material came from peripheral blood. Source of these receptors: a man aged 40-55 years with active or convalescent COVID-19.

V usage is TRBV6-5 and J usage is TRBJ2-7; D is possibly TRBD2 (6 bases). Germline assignment: CDR1 MNHEY and CDR2 SVGAGI. The CDR3 is made up of 14 amino acids. The germline V and J ends were trimmed by 6 bases and 3 bases, with 15 bases remaining between them. The CDR3 DNA follows: TGTGCCAGCAGAAAGGACACGGGGGTCTACGAGCAGTACTTC. Translating gives CASRKDTGVYEQYF.

This chain links TRBV10-3 with TRBJ2-6; TRBD1 is a possible D gene (6 bases). Germline V gene lookup returns CDR1 ENHRY and CDR2 SYGVKD. The CDR3 spans 16 residues. The V gene lost 7 bases and the J gene lost 0 bases, with 13 bases spanning the gap. CDR3 amino acids: CAIIPEQGSGANVLTF. For the CDR3, the DNA is TGTGCCATCATACCGGAACAGGGCTCTGGGGCCAACGTCCTGACTTTC.

This clone showed up just a few times. The V gene is TRBV30, the J gene TRBJ2-1; 14 positions agree with TRBD2. The CDR3 consists of 16 residues. The germline V gene has CDR1 GTSNPN and CDR2 SVGIG (reference sequence). V lost 3 bases to trimming and J lost 8 bases; unmatched junction nucleotides: 9. The CDR3 here is CAWSAAGTSGSDEQFF. CDR3 DNA sequence: TGTGCCTGGAGCGCCGCGGGGACTAGCGGGAGCGATGAGCAGTTCTTC.

This rearrangement joins TRBV7-9 to TRBJ2-1; 7 bases align to TRBD2. Germline V gene lookup returns CDR1 SEHNR and CDR2 FQNEAQ (reference sequence). The CDR3 extends over 15 amino acids. Unmatched junction bases numbered 8, after V lost 5 bases and J lost 4 bases. CDR3 nucleotide sequence: TGTGCCAGCAGCCCCCGCGGGGAGGGATACAATGAGCAGTTCTTC. Translation: CASSPRGEGYNEQFF.